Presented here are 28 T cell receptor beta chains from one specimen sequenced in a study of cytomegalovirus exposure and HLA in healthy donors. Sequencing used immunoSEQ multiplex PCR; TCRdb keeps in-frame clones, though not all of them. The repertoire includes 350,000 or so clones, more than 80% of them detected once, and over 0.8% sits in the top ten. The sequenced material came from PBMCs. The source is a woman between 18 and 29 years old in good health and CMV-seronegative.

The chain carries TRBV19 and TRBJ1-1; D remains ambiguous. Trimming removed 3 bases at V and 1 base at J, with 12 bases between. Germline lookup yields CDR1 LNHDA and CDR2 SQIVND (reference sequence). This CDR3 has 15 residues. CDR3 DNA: TGTGCCAGTAGTATTACGCGGGTCCGGAACACTGAAGCTTTCTTT. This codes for CASSITRVRNTEAFF.

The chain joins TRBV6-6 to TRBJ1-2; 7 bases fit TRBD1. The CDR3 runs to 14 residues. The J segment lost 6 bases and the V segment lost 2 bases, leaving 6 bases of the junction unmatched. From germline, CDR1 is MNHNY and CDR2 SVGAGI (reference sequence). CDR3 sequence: CASSYPGTVDGYTF. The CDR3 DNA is TGTGCCAGCAGTTACCCCGGGACAGTAGATGGCTACACCTTC.

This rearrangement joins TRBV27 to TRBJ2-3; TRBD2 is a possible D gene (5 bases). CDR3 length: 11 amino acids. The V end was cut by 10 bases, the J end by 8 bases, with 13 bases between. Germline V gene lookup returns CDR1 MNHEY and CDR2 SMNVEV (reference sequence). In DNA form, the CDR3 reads TGTGCCAACCACCCAGAGGGTACGCAGTATTTT. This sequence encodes CANHPEGTQYF.

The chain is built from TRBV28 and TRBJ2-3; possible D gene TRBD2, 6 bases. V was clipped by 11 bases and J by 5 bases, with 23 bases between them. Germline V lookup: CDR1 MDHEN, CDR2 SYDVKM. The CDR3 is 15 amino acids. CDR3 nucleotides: TGTGCCTGGGGTAGTGCCAGCATCGGGGGAGATACGCAGTATTTT. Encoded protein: CAWGSASIGGDTQYF.

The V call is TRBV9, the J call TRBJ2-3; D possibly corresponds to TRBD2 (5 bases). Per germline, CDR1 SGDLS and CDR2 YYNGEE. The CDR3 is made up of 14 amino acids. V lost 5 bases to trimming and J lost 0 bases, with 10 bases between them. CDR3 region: CASRGRASTDTQYF. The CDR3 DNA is TGTGCCAGCAGAGGGCGGGCCAGCACAGATACGCAGTATTTT. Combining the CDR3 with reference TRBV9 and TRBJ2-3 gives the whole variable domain DSGVTQTPKHLITATGQRVTLRCSPRSGDLSVYWYQQSLDQGLQFLIQYYNGEERAKGNILERFSAQQFPDLHSELNLSSLELGDSALYFCASRGRASTDTQYFGPGTRLTVL.

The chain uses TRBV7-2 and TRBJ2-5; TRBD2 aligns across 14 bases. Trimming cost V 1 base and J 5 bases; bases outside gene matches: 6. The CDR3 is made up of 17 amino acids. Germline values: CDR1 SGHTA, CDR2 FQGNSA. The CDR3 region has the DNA TGTGCCAGCAGCTTAGGGACTAGCGGGGGGTCGGGGGAGACCCAGTACTTC. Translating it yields CASSLGTSGGSGETQYF.

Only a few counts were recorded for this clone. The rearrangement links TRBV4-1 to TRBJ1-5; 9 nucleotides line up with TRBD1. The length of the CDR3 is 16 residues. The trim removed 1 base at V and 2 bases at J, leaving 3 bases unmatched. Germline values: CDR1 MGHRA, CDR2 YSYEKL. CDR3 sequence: CASSQAGTGRNQPQHF. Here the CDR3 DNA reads TGCGCCAGCAGCCAAGCCGGGACAGGGCGCAATCAGCCCCAGCATTTT.

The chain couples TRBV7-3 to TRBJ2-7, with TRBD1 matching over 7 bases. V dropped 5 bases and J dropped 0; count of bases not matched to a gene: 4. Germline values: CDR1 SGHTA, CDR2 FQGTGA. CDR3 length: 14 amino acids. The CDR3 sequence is CASSPGDSSYEQYF. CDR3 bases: TGTGCCAGCAGCCCCGGGGACAGCTCCTACGAGCAGTACTTC.

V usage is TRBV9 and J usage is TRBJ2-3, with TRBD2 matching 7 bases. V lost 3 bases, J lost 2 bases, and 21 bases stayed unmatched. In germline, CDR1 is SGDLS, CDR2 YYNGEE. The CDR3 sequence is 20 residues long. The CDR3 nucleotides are TGTGCCAGCAGCGCCCCCTCGGGTCGGGGCGGGAGTGGAGTCACAGATACGCAGTATTTT. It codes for CASSAPSGRGGSGVTDTQYF.

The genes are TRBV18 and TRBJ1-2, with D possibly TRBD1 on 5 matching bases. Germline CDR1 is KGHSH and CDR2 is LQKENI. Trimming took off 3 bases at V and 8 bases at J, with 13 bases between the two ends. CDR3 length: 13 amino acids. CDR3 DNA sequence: TGTGCCAGCTCACCGAACGGGGGATGGGGCTACACCTTC. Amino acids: CASSPNGGWGYTF.

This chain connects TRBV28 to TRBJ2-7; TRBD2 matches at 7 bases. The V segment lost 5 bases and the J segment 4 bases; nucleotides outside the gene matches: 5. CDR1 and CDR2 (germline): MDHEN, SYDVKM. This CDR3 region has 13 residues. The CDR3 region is CASSVTSDYEQYF. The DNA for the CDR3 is TGTGCCAGCAGTGTCACTAGCGATTACGAGCAGTACTTC. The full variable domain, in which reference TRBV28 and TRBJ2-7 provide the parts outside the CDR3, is DVKVTQSSRYLVKRTGEKVFLECVQDMDHENMFWYRQDPGLGLRLIYFSYDVKMKEKGDIPEGYSVSREKKERFSLILESASTNQTSMYLCASSVTSDYEQYFGPGTRLTVT.

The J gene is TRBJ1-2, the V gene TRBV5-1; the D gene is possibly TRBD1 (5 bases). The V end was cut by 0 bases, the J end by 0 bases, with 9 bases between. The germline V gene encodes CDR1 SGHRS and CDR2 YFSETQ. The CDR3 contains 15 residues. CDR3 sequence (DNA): TGCGCCAGCAGCTTGGGGATAGGGGCTAACTATGGCTACACCTTC. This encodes CASSLGIGANYGYTF.

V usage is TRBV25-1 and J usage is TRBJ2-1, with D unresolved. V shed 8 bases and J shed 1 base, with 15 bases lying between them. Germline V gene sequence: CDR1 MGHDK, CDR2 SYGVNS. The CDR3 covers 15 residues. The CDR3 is CASHGGSKSYNEQFF. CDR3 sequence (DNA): TGTGCCAGCCATGGTGGCAGTAAGTCCTACAATGAGCAGTTCTTC.

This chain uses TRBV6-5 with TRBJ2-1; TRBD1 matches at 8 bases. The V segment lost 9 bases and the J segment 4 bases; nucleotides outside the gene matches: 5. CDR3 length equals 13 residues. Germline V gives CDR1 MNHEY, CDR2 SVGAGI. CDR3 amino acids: CASEDREYNEQFF. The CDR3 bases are TGTGCCAGTGAGGACAGGGAGTACAATGAGCAGTTCTTC.

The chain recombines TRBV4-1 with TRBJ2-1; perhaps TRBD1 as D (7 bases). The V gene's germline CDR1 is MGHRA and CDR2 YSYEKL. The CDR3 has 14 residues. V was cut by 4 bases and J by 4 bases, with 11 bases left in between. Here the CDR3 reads CASSRQGGYNEQFF. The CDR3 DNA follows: TGCGCCAGCAGCCGACAGGGAGGTTACAATGAGCAGTTCTTC.

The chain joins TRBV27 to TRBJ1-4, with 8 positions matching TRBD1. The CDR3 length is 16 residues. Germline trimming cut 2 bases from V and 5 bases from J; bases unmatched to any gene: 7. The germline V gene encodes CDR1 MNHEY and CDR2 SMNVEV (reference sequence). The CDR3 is CASSLSPQGANEKLFF. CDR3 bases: TGTGCCAGCAGTTTAAGTCCCCAGGGGGCGAATGAAAAACTGTTTTTT. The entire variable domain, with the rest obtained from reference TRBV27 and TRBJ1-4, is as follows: EAQVTQNPRYLITVTGKKLTVTCSQNMNHEYMSWYRQDPGLGLRQIYYSMNVEVTDKGDVPEGYKVSRKEKRNFPLILESPSPNQTSLYFCASSLSPQGANEKLFFGSGTQLSVL.

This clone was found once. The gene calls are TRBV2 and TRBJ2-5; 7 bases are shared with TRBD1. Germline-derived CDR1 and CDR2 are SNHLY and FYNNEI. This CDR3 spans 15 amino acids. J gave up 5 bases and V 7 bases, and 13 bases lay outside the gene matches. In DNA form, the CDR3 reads TGTGCCAGCATACGGGACAGTCAGGTGCCGGAGACCCAGTACTTC. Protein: CASIRDSQVPETQYF. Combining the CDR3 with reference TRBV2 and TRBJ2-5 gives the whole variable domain EPEVTQTPSHQVTQMGQEVILRCVPISNHLYFYWYRQILGQKVEFLVSFYNNEISEKSEIFDDQFSVERPDGSNFTLKIRSTKLEDSAMYFCASIRDSQVPETQYFGPGTRLLVL.

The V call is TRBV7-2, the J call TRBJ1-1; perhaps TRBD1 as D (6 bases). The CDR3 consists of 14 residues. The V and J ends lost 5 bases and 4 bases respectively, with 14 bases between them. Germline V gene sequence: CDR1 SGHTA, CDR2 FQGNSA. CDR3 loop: CASSLQGKGTEAFF. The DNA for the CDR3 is TGTGCCAGCAGCCTACAGGGTAAGGGCACTGAAGCTTTCTTT.

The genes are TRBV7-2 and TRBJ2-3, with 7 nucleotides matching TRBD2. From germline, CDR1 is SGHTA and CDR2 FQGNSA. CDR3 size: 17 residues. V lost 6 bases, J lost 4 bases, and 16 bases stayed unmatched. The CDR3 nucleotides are TGTGCCAGCAGTCCCTCGCGGGGCGGGAGAGGGGCAGATACGCAGTATTTT. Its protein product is CASSPSRGGRGADTQYF. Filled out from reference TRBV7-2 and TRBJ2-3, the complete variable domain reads GAGVSQSPSNKVTEKGKDVELRCDPISGHTALYWYRQSLGQGLEFLIYFQGNSAPDKSGLPSDRFSAERTGGSVSTLTIQRTQQEDSAVYLCASSPSRGGRGADTQYFGPGTRLTVL.

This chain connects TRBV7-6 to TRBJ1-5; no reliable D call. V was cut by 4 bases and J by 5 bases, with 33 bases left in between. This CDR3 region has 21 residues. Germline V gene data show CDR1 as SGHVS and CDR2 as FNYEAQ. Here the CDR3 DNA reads TGTGCCAGCAGCTACGACCCGGGCGTCCTACGAGCGGATATTCCATATCAGCCCCAGCATTTT. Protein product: CASSYDPGVLRADIPYQPQHF.

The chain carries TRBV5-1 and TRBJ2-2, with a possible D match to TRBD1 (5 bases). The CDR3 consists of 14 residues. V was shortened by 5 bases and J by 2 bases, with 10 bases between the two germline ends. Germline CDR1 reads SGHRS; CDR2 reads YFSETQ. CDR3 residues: CASSDQGNTGELFF. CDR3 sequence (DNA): TGCGCCAGCAGTGACCAGGGAAACACCGGGGAGCTGTTTTTT.

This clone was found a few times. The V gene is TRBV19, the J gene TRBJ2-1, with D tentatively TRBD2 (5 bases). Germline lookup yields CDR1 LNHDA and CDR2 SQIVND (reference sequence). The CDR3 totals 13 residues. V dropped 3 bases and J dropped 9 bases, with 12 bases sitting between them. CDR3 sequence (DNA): TGTGCCAGTAGTATTAGTGGAGAGGGTGAGCAGTTCTTC. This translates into CASSISGEGEQFF.

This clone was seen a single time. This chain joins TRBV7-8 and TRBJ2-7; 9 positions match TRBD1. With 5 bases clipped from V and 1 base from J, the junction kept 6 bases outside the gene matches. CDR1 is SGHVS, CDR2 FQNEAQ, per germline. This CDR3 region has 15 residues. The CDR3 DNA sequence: TGTGCCAGCAGCGTGGGGACAGGGCCGTCCTACGAGCAGTACTTC. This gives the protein CASSVGTGPSYEQYF. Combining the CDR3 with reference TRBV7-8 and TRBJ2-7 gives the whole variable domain GAGVSQSPRYKVAKRGQDVALRCDPISGHVSLFWYQQALGQGPEFLTYFQNEAQLDKSGLPSDRFFAERPEGSVSTLKIQRTQQEDSAVYLCASSVGTGPSYEQYFGPGTRLTVT.

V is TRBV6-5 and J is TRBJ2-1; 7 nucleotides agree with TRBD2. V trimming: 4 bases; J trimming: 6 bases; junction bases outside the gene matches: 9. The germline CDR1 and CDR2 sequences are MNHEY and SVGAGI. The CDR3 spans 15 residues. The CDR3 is CASSSNSIAGNEQFF. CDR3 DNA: TGTGCCAGCAGTTCGAACTCGATAGCGGGCAATGAGCAGTTCTTC.

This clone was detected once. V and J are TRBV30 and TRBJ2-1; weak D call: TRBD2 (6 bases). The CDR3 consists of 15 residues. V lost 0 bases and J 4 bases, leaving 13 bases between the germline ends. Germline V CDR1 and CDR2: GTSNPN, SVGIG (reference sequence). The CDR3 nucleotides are TGTGCCTGGAGTGTAGCGGGTGGCGGGTACAATGAGCAGTTCTTC. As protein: CAWSVAGGGYNEQFF.

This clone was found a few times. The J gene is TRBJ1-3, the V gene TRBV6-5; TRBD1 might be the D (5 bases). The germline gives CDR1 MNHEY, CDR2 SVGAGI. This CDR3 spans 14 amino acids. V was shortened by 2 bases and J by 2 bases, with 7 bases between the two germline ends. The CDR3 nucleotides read TGTGCCAGCAGTTACGGGGGGACTGGAAACACCATATATTTT. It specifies CASSYGGTGNTIYF.

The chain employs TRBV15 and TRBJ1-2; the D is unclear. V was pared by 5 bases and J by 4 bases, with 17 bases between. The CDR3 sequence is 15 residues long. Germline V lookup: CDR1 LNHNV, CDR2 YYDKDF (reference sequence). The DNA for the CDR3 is TGTGCCACCAGCGGCACCGGGATTAACTTCTATGGCTACACCTTC. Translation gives CATSGTGINFYGYTF.

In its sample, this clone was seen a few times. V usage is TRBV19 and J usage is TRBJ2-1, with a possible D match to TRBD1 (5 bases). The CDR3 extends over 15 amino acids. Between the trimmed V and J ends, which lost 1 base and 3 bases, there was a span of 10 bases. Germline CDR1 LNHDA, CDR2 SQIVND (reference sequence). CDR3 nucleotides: TGTGCCAGTAGTATAGGGGCAGGGAACTACAATGAGCAGTTCTTC. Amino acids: CASSIGAGNYNEQFF.